This T cell receptor (beta chain) appears in the sequencing data of a study of technical replicates of blood from a handful of donors. The CDR3 runs to 13 residues. V was clipped by 5 bases and J by 5 bases; unmatched bases: 5. In germline, CDR1 is LNHNV, CDR2 YYDKDF (reference sequence). Assay: immunoSEQ multiplex PCR; the TCRdb copy retains only in-frame clones and omits some. This sample carries around 83,000 clones, 90% to 95% of them seen once, and the ten largest clones take around 0.37%. The source is a human donor in good health. The gene calls are TRBV15 and TRBJ2-5, with 7 bases lining up with TRBD2. Sequencing was done on a sample of T cells isolated from PBMCs. CDR3 region: CATSPGGYETQYF. The CDR3 nucleotides are TGTGCCACCAGCCCCGGGGGGTACGAGACCCAGTACTTC. The entire variable domain, with the rest obtained from reference TRBV15 and TRBJ2-5, is as follows: DAMVIQNPRYQVTQFGKPVTLSCSQTLNHNVMYWYQQKSSQAPKLLFHYYDKDFNNEADTPDNFQSRRPNTSFCFLDIRSPGLGDTAMYLCATSPGGYETQYFGPGTRLLVL.